Listed below are T cell receptor beta chains from one sample, sequenced in a study of shared clonotypes between healthy human individuals. Assay used: immunoSEQ multiplex PCR; TCRdb lists only in-frame clones, some missing. The sample contains 1.5 million to 1.9 million clones, about 98% of which appear only once. The specimen was naive CD4+ T cells sorted from blood. All receptors come from a man between 25 and 39 years old in good health. Both conserved end residues are part of each CDR3. Fields, in order: D gene, clone size, J gene, V gene, CDR3 protein, CDR3 DNA. The D gene is left open where the match is weak. Some rows mark clone size as missing; the rest say once, few, many or name a class of expanded clone.

.,.,TRBJ1-2,TRBV15,CATSREASYGYTF,TGTGCCACCAGCAGAGAGGCAAGCTATGGCTACACCTTC
.,.,TRBJ2-7,TRBV27,CASSLRDTDYEQYF,TGTGCCAGCAGTTTACGGGACACTGACTACGAGCAGTACTTC
.,.,TRBJ2-3,TRBV14,CASSLQGADTQYF,TGTGCCAGCAGCCTACAGGGTGCAGATACGCAGTATTTT
.,.,TRBJ1-4,TRBV10-3,CAINQRGFGEKLFF,TGTGCCATCAACCAAAGGGGGTTTGGGGAAAAACTGTTTTTT
.,.,TRBJ2-5,TRBV18,CASSRDYQETQYF,TGTGCCAGCTCGAGGGACTACCAAGAGACCCAGTACTTC
TRBD1,.,TRBJ2-2,TRBV7-9,CASGTELNTGELFF,TGTGCCAGTGGGACAGAACTTAACACCGGGGAGCTGTTTTTT
.,.,TRBJ1-4,TRBV28,CASSLNEKLFF,TGTGCCAGCAGTTTAAATGAAAAACTGTTTTTT
.,.,TRBJ1-3,TRBV29-1,CSVEGGSSGNTIYF,TGCAGCGTTGAGGGAGGAAGCTCTGGAAACACCATATATTTT
.,.,TRBJ1-2,TRBV7-2,CASSLGRANYGYTF,TGTGCCAGCAGCTTAGGCCGGGCGAACTATGGCTACACCTTC
.,.,TRBJ1-4,TRBV4-3,CASSQDLRGATNEKLFF,TGCGCCAGCAGCCAAGATCTCCGCGGTGCAACTAATGAAAAACTGTTTTTT
.,.,TRBJ1-2,TRBV5-1,CASSLESNYGYTF,TGCGCCAGCAGCTTGGAATCTAACTATGGCTACACCTTC
.,.,TRBJ1-1,TRBV11-2,CASSLGLEAFF,TGTGCCAGCAGCTTAGGCCTTGAAGCTTTCTTT
.,.,TRBJ2-1,TRBV20-1,CSWNYNEQFF,TGCAGCTGGAACTACAATGAGCAGTTCTTC
TRBD2,.,TRBJ2-5,TRBV10-3,CAITSGAKETQYF,TGTGCCATCACTAGCGGGGCGAAAGAGACCCAGTACTTC
.,.,TRBJ1-1,TRBV4-3,CASSQAWGIEAFF,TGCGCCAGCAGCCAAGCGTGGGGAATTGAAGCTTTCTTT
TRBD1,.,TRBJ1-2,TRBV9,CASSPGQGHYGYTF,TGTGCCAGCAGCCCTGGACAGGGACACTATGGCTACACCTTC
.,.,TRBJ2-3,TRBV9,CASSVDRGGTDTQYF,TGTGCCAGCAGCGTAGATAGGGGGGGCACAGATACGCAGTATTTT
.,.,TRBJ2-7,TRBV20-1,CSAYRVYEQYF,TGCAGTGCGTACAGGGTTTACGAGCAGTACTTC
.,.,TRBJ1-2,TRBV28,CASTRLANYGYTF,TGTGCCAGTACTAGGTTGGCTAACTATGGCTACACCTTC
.,once,TRBJ2-7,TRBV19,CASSMLQNYEQYF,TGTGCCAGTAGTATGTTGCAGAACTACGAGCAGTACTTC
.,.,TRBJ1-5,TRBV19,CASRYQRDPNQPQHF,TGTGCCAGTAGGTATCAACGGGACCCAAATCAGCCCCAGCATTTT
.,.,TRBJ1-4,TRBV6-5,CASSGDLGEKLFF,TGTGCCAGCAGTGGGGATCTGGGGGAAAAACTGTTTTTT
.,.,TRBJ2-1,TRBV11-2,CASSLVAGKVREQFF,TGTGCCAGCAGCTTAGTGGCCGGGAAAGTGCGAGAGCAGTTCTTC
.,.,TRBJ2-5,TRBV9,CASSEGLTLETQYF,TGTGCCAGCAGCGAGGGACTGACCCTAGAGACCCAGTACTTC
.,.,TRBJ2-1,TRBV7-2,CASSVLGAGLNEQFF,TGTGCCAGCAGCGTTTTAGGGGCGGGGCTCAATGAGCAGTTCTTC
.,.,TRBJ1-1,TRBV7-6,CASSSSGVTEAFF,TGTGCCAGCAGCTCATCAGGGGTAACTGAAGCTTTCTTT
TRBD2,.,TRBJ2-1,TRBV7-2,CASSFSPGLAGDSSEFF,TGTGCCAGCAGCTTTTCACCGGGACTAGCGGGAGATAGTTCGGAGTTCTTC
TRBD1,.,TRBJ1-2,TRBV5-1,CASSQDRGTYGYTF,TGCGCCAGCAGCCAGGACAGGGGGACATATGGCTACACCTTC
TRBD1,.,TRBJ1-1,TRBV10-3,CAIKSDRDSVAFF,TGTGCCATCAAATCGGACAGGGACTCTGTCGCTTTCTTT
.,.,TRBJ2-1,TRBV10-1,CASSESAGNEQFF,TGCGCCAGCAGTGAGTCTGCTGGAAATGAGCAGTTCTTC
TRBD1,.,TRBJ2-7,TRBV5-1,CASSLGQGNYEQYF,TGCGCCAGCAGCTTGGGACAGGGGAACTACGAGCAGTACTTC
.,.,TRBJ2-5,TRBV9,CASSVSPRATEETQYF,TGTGCCAGCAGCGTAAGCCCCCGGGCCACCGAAGAGACCCAGTACTTC
TRBD1,once,TRBJ2-7,TRBV18,CASSRVPGTGFYEQYF,TGTGCCAGCTCACGCGTTCCCGGGACAGGGTTCTACGAGCAGTACTTC
.,once,TRBJ2-6,TRBV10-3,CAIKQNSGANVLTF,TGTGCCATCAAACAGAACTCTGGGGCCAACGTCCTGACTTTC
.,.,TRBJ2-5,TRBV4-1,CASSQGVLETQYF,TGCGCCAGCAGCCAAGGCGTCTTGGAGACCCAGTACTTC
.,.,TRBJ1-5,TRBV7-9,CASSLKGNRNQPQHF,TGTGCCAGCAGCTTAAAAGGGAATCGCAATCAGCCCCAGCATTTT
.,.,TRBJ2-2,TRBV11-3,CASSSNRNTGELFF,TGTGCCAGCAGTTCGAACAGGAACACCGGGGAGCTGTTTTTT
.,.,TRBJ1-5,TRBV6-1,CASSDRRTGNQPQHF,TGTGCCAGCAGTGACAGGCGGACGGGCAATCAGCCCCAGCATTTT
.,.,TRBJ2-7,TRBV20-1,CSAMTENVQYF,TGCAGTGCTATGACCGAGAACGTGCAGTACTTC
TRBD2,.,TRBJ2-1,TRBV6-6,CASSKTSGSGNEQFF,TGTGCCAGCAGTAAGACTAGCGGGAGCGGCAATGAGCAGTTCTTC
.,.,TRBJ2-7,TRBV28,CASSSSEGSARHEQYF,TGTGCCAGCAGCTCATCGGAGGGTTCCGCCCGCCACGAGCAGTACTTC
TRBD1,.,TRBJ2-5,TRBV7-2,CASSSYRGQETQYF,TGTGCCAGCAGCTCGTACAGGGGGCAGGAGACCCAGTACTTC
TRBD2,.,TRBJ2-7,TRBV5-1,CASSEFSRYEGLAGDGYEQYF,TGCGCCAGCAGCGAATTCTCCCGCTACGAGGGACTAGCGGGAGATGGGTACGAGCAGTACTTC
.,.,TRBJ2-3,TRBV6-6,CASRAGSSTDTQYF,TGTGCCAGCAGGGCGGGGTCGAGCACAGATACGCAGTATTTT
TRBD2,.,TRBJ2-4,TRBV29-1,CSADVGEGFSNIQYF,TGCAGCGCCGATGTGGGGGAGGGGTTTTCAAACATTCAGTACTTC
TRBD1,.,TRBJ2-1,TRBV19,CASHRQGPYNEQFF,TGTGCCAGTCACAGACAGGGGCCCTACAATGAGCAGTTCTTC
TRBD1,once,TRBJ1-1,TRBV29-1,CSVEGDRVNTEAFF,TGCAGCGTTGAGGGGGACAGGGTTAACACTGAAGCTTTCTTT
TRBD2,.,TRBJ2-3,TRBV6-1,CASSEGLVAGGWTDTQYF,TGTGCCAGCAGTGAAGGCCTGGTAGCGGGAGGGTGGACAGATACGCAGTATTTT
TRBD2,.,TRBJ2-2,TRBV9,CASSAPSGRAGTGELFF,TGTGCCAGCAGCGCCCCTAGCGGGAGGGCGGGCACCGGGGAGCTGTTTTTT
TRBD1,.,TRBJ2-3,TRBV29-1,CSIRRTGGARRELGTQYF,TGCAGCATCCGCCGGACAGGGGGCGCTCGGCGGGAGTTGGGTACGCAGTATTTT
.,.,TRBJ2-1,TRBV20-1,CSARAHEQFF,TGCAGTGCTAGAGCCCATGAGCAGTTCTTC
.,.,TRBJ1-2,TRBV7-9,CASSPGNSYGYTF,TGTGCCAGCAGCCCGGGTAACTCCTATGGCTACACCTTC
.,.,TRBJ2-3,TRBV5-1,CASSFPETYTDTQYF,TGCGCCAGCAGCTTTCCAGAAACTTACACAGATACGCAGTATTTT
TRBD1,.,TRBJ2-3,TRBV27,CASSSTGTVTDTQYF,TGTGCCAGCAGTTCCACGGGGACAGTCACAGATACGCAGTATTTT
.,.,TRBJ2-1,TRBV6-1,CASSDPSGREQFF,TGTGCCAGCTCCGACCCCTCCGGGCGGGAGCAGTTCTTC